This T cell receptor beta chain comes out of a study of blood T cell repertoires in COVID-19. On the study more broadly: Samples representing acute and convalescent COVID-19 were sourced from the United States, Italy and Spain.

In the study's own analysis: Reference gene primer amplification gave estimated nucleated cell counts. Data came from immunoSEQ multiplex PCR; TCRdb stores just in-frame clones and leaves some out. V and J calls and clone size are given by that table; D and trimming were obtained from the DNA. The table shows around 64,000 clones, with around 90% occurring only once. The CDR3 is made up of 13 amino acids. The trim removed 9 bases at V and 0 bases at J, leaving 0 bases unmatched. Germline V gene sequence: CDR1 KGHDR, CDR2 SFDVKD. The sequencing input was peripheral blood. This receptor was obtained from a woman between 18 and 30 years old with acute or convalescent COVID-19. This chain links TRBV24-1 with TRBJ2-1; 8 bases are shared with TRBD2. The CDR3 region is CATGTSSYNEQFF. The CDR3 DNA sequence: TGTGCCACCGGGACTAGCTCCTACAATGAGCAGTTCTTC.